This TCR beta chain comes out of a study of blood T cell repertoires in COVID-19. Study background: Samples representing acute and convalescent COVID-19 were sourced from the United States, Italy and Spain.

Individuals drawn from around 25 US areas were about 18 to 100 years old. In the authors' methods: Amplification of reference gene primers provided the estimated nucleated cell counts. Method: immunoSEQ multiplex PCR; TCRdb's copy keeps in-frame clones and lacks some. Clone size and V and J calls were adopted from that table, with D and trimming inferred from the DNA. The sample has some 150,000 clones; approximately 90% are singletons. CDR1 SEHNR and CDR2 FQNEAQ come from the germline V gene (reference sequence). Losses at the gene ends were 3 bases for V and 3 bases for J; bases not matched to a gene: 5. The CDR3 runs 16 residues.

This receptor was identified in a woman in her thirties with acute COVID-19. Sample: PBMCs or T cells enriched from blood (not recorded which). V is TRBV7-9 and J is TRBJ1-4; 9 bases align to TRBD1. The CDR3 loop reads CASSLDRGGANEKLFF. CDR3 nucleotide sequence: TGTGCCAGCAGCTTGGACAGGGGAGGTGCTAATGAAAAACTGTTTTTT.